Listed below are T cell receptor beta chains from one sample, sequenced in a study of blood T cell repertoires in COVID-19. Sequencing was performed with immunoSEQ multiplex PCR; in TCRdb, only in-frame clones are kept and a portion is missing. This sample carries a few hundred thousand clones, roughly 80% of them seen once, and the ten largest clones take 3.4%. Input material: peripheral blood. The receptor source for this set is a woman between 18 and 29 years old with acute or convalescent COVID-19. Each CDR3 is given with its conserved first and last residue. The order of the fields is J gene, V gene, CDR3 protein.

J gene: TRBJ1-1; V gene: TRBV11-2; CDR3 protein: CASSSTPTEKLNTEAFF
J gene: TRBJ2-7; V gene: TRBV13; CDR3 protein: CASSPRTSGAYEQYF
J gene: TRBJ1-2; V gene: TRBV28; CDR3 protein: CASSLQGPDGYTF
J gene: TRBJ1-5; V gene: TRBV2; CDR3 protein: CASSVWTGLKPQHF
J gene: TRBJ1-1; V gene: TRBV19; CDR3 protein: CASSIGGLNTEAFF
J gene: TRBJ1-5; V gene: TRBV18; CDR3 protein: CASSTRDSNQPQHF
J gene: TRBJ1-5; V gene: TRBV7-2; CDR3 protein: CASSLGDEGQPQHF
J gene: TRBJ1-2; V gene: TRBV18; CDR3 protein: CASSPGTGVVLYGYTF
J gene: TRBJ1-1; V gene: TRBV6-6; CDR3 protein: CASSRTGNTEAFF
J gene: TRBJ2-4; V gene: TRBV24-1; CDR3 protein: CATSDSGKGSKNIQYF
J gene: TRBJ1-1; V gene: TRBV18; CDR3 protein: CASSPIQTGEGTEAFF
J gene: TRBJ2-3; V gene: TRBV7-2; CDR3 protein: CASIPSGDFPTDTQYF